This TCR beta chain was identified in a study of shared clonotypes between healthy human individuals. Study-wide results and limits: Having only a few donors restricted how much genetic and exposure-history diversity was captured.

Using immunoSEQ multiplex PCR, the repertoire was profiled, and TCRdb retains in-frame clones only, with some absent. The profile shows fewer than 850,000 clones, about nine tenths of them singletons. V lost 7 bases to trimming and J lost 4 bases; unmatched junction nucleotides: 8. CDR1 and CDR2 from the germline V gene are LNHDA and SQIVND (reference sequence). The CDR3 consists of 15 residues. Comment on this clone: As yet, its antigen is unknown.

The chain is built from TRBV19 and TRBJ1-1, with 11 bases lining up with TRBD1. Sequenced sample: memory CD8+ T cells from PBMCs. The subset here: CD45RO+ cells pooled with CCR7-negative TemRA cells. The receptor comes from a man younger than 35 in good health. Some clones in this sample may be carry-over from other donors' samples. CDR3 coding DNA: TGTGCCAGTACCCTGACCGGGACAGGGGGCACTGAAGCTTTCTTT. It encodes CASTLTGTGGTEAFF.